What follows is one T cell receptor (beta chain) and its context. This clonotype was seen at least ten times. Its target antigen remains unknown. There are no base qualities to consult, and no much larger clone falls within one base. Per the germline V gene (reference sequence), DFQATT is the CDR1 and SNEGSKA is the CDR2. From the cysteine up to the phenylalanine, the CDR3 has a length of 11 residues. The only DNA kept is the CDR3, 33 bases in frame from the first base. V is shortened by 3 bases, J by 7 bases, and the region joining them spans 10 bases. Libraries were prepared through PCR. The sample was run on an Illumina HiSeq 2500. TCR library preparation used molecular barcoding, with unique molecular identifiers applied to normalize quantification of the TCRbeta repertoire. TCRdb ran its own pipeline on the public reads, namely fastp trimming at Q25 and MiXCR clone calling, and kept in-frame beta chains. Identical CDR3 protein sequences are pooled into one entry, listed with their most common genes and DNA. The sample records around 120,000 distinct CDR3 sequences, more than 20% of which are singletons. The ten largest clonotypes hold about 10% of the sample.

This entry comes from a study of T-cell reconstitution after alpha-beta-depleted transplantation in children (dated by TCRdb to about 2016). For the wider study: The study quantitatively tracked T-cell immune reconstitution after TCRalphabeta/CD19-depleted allogeneic hematopoietic cell transplantation in children using TCR repertoire profiling. On the study overall, not on this receptor specifically: About two months after transplant, the apparently early recovery of alphabetaT-cell counts reportedly depended on just several hundred clones that had expanded rapidly and came from non-depleted graft cells. Over subsequent months, a decline in hyperexpanded clone frequencies was noted, and after one year, T-cell counts and TCRbeta diversity were mostly ascribed to newly produced T cells. In some patients, high TCRbeta diversity at day 60 was attributed to recipient T cells and intrathymic progenitors that had survived conditioning.

The sample's treatment or condition label is to be understood as: allogeneic hematopoietic cell transplantation with graft depleted of TCRalphabeta T cells and CD19 B cells. TCRalphabeta/CD19-depleted allogeneic hematopoietic cell grafts were given to the transplant recipients, all of whom were children. The TCR was taken from a male patient between 2 and 10 years old who had a stem cell transplant for chronic granulomatous disease, so the T cells may come from the graft donor. The chain uses TRBV20-1 and TRBJ2-7, with the identity of the D gene unclear. The source was PBMCs, mostly from graft donor cells, collected 180 days after TCRalphabeta/CD19-depleted stem cell transplant. The base sequence is TGCAGTGCTAGTGGCGTCGAAGAGCAGTACTTC. It specifies CSASGVEEQYF.